This T cell receptor (beta chain) was obtained from a study of CD8 T cells in Susac syndrome. With V trimmed by 3 bases and J by 1 base, 7 bases remained unmatched. Germline-derived CDR1 and CDR2 are SGHDT and YYEEEE. The CDR3 is 16 amino acids. RNA amounts of about 0.5 to 1 ug underwent reverse transcription with random hexamers. Using its own MiXCR run on the immunoSEQ multiplex PCR reads, TCRdb lists one record per CDR3 protein. The repertoire holds 65,000 to 95,000 distinct CDR3 sequences, over 85% seen once, with less than 0.95% in the top ten. CD8+ and CD4+ T cells from blood underwent TCR beta sequencing, which was carried out in a high-throughput format.

The sequencing input was CD8+ T cells from PBMCs. This sequence was found in a human donor with Susac syndrome. J is TRBJ2-3 and V is TRBV5-6; 8 bases line up with TRBD1. This CDR3 is CASSWGTGGGTDTQYF. Written as DNA, the CDR3 is TGTGCCAGCAGCTGGGGGACAGGAGGAGGCACAGATACGCAGTATTTT.